The 32 T cell receptor beta chains presented below share a single source sample, sequenced in a study of T cells in Graves' hyperthyroidism and ophthalmopathy. RNA transcripts yielded amplified TCR beta CDR3 regions. Primed by the HTBI set, a first-round RT-PCR was run on the TCR CDR3. TCRdb re-derived calls from the multiplex PCR reads in MiXCR, one entry per CDR3 protein. This sample has hundreds of thousands of distinct CDR3 sequences, with roughly 25% found just once. The sample taken for sequencing was blood. All receptors come from a man between 45 and 60 years old with Graves' hyperthyroidism.

Ten or more counts support this clonotype. The rearrangement uses TRBV24-1 and TRBJ2-1, with D maybe TRBD1 (5 bases). V shed 9 bases and J shed 8 bases, with 13 bases lying between them. The CDR3 is 12 amino acids. The germline CDR1 and CDR2 sequences are KGHDR and SFDVKD. The CDR3 nucleotides read TGTGCCACCGGGGCTAGTCTCGATGAGCAGTTCTTC. This sequence encodes CATGASLDEQFF.

CDR3 DNA sequence: TGTGCCAGCAGTGAAGCGAGGGGTCAGCCCCAGCATTTT. It yields the protein CASSEARGQPQHF. V is TRBV6-1 and J is TRBJ1-5; a possible D gene is TRBD1 (5 bases). Looked up from germline, CDR1 is MNHNS and CDR2 is SASEGT. V dropped 0 bases and J dropped 6 bases, with 6 bases sitting between them. The CDR3 totals 13 residues.

This clonotype was picked up many times. V gene TRBV7-9 combines with J gene TRBJ2-7, with TRBD2 matching over 13 bases. Trimming at V came to 5 bases and at J to 5 bases, leaving 6 bases not matched to a gene. The CDR3 length is 15 residues. The germline V gene has CDR1 SEHNR and CDR2 FQNEAQ (reference sequence). The CDR3 coding sequence is TGTGCCAGCAGCCCCCCCGGGACTAGCGGGAACGAGCAGTACTTC. It codes for CASSPPGTSGNEQYF.

This clonotype was seen only a few times. J is TRBJ1-2 and V is TRBV7-8, with D maybe TRBD1 (6 bases). The germline CDR1 and CDR2 sequences are SGHVS and FQNEAQ. This CDR3 is built from 13 residues. With 2 bases removed from V and 5 bases from J, the gap between germline ends came to 9 bases. Here the CDR3 reads CASSLTGIYGYTF. The DNA of the CDR3 is TGTGCCAGCAGCTTAACAGGGATATATGGCTACACCTTC. Looking up the rest from reference TRBV7-8 and TRBJ1-2 gives the full variable domain: GAGVSQSPRYKVAKRGQDVALRCDPISGHVSLFWYQQALGQGPEFLTYFQNEAQLDKSGLPSDRFFAERPEGSVSTLKIQRTQQEDSAVYLCASSLTGIYGYTFGSGTRLTVV.

The chain carries TRBV24-1 and TRBJ2-7; D is possibly TRBD1 (6 bases). The CDR3 spans 13 residues. V lost 5 bases to trimming and J lost 3 bases, with 10 bases between them. Germline V lookup: CDR1 KGHDR, CDR2 SFDVKD. The CDR3 reads CATSGDTHYEQYF. The CDR3 DNA reads TGTGCCACCAGTGGGGACACCCACTACGAGCAGTACTTC.

The J gene is TRBJ2-1, the V gene TRBV7-9, with D uncertain. The CDR3 length is 12 residues. Per germline, CDR1 SEHNR and CDR2 FQNEAQ (reference sequence). V gave up 1 base and J gave up 8 bases, with 6 bases separating them. The CDR3 DNA follows: TGTGCCAGCAGCTTAGGGCAACATGAGCAGTTCTTC. It is translated as CASSLGQHEQFF. The full variable domain, its missing parts supplied by reference TRBV7-9 and TRBJ2-1, is DTGVSQNPRHKITKRGQNVTFRCDPISEHNRLYWYRQTLGQGPEFLTYFQNEAQLEKSRLLSDRFSAERPKGSFSTLEIQRTEQGDSAMYLCASSLGQHEQFFGPGTRLTVL.

This clonotype appeared many times. This chain joins TRBV2 and TRBJ2-7; D is ambiguous. There are 13 residues in the CDR3. Germline V CDR1 and CDR2: SNHLY, FYNNEI. V shed 5 bases and J shed 5 bases, with 13 bases lying between them. DNA for the CDR3: TGTGCCAGCAGTTCAAGGAGAAACGACGAGCAGTACTTC. Translation: CASSSRRNDEQYF.

The V call is TRBV28, the J call TRBJ1-5; 7 positions agree with TRBD1. Trimming at V came to 6 bases and at J to 6 bases, leaving 8 bases not matched to a gene. Germline V gene data show CDR1 as MDHEN and CDR2 as SYDVKM. This CDR3 has 14 residues. The CDR3 sequence is CASSRRTGSQPQHF. The CDR3 DNA reads TGTGCCAGCAGCCGCAGGACAGGTAGTCAGCCCCAGCATTTT.

In its sample, this clonotype was seen once. This chain joins TRBV6-1 and TRBJ1-1, with D maybe TRBD1 (6 bases). V was shortened by 8 bases and J by 4 bases, with 14 bases between the two germline ends. The germline V gene encodes CDR1 MNHNS and CDR2 SASEGT. The CDR3 has 13 residues. CDR3: CASAQGGGTEAFF. The CDR3 DNA is TGTGCCAGCGCACAGGGCGGGGGCACTGAAGCTTTCTTT.

This sequence joins TRBV20-1 and TRBJ1-4; D may be TRBD1 (6 bases). The V and J ends lost 5 bases and 6 bases respectively, with 16 bases between them. The CDR3 sequence is 14 residues long. In germline, CDR1 is DFQATT, CDR2 SNEGSKA (reference sequence). CDR3: CSAPRQDTDEKLFF. CDR3 DNA: TGCAGTGCTCCTCGACAGGACACAGATGAAAAACTGTTTTTT.

This clonotype was seen at least ten times. The chain carries TRBV7-9 and TRBJ2-1; no clear D gene. V lost 5 bases to trimming and J lost 0 bases, with 17 bases between them. Germline assignment: CDR1 SEHNR and CDR2 FQNEAQ (reference sequence). The CDR3 is made up of 17 amino acids. The CDR3 sequence: CASSPRTRKSSYNEQFF. CDR3 in DNA: TGTGCCAGCAGCCCGCGTACCCGAAAGAGCTCCTACAATGAGCAGTTCTTC. Complete variable domain (other parts from reference TRBV7-9 and TRBJ2-1): DTGVSQNPRHKITKRGQNVTFRCDPISEHNRLYWYRQTLGQGPEFLTYFQNEAQLEKSRLLSDRFSAERPKGSFSTLEIQRTEQGDSAMYLCASSPRTRKSSYNEQFFGPGTRLTVL.

This clonotype was detected a few times. The chain combines TRBV11-1 with TRBJ2-1; 14 bases agree with TRBD2. Germline CDR1 SGHAT, CDR2 FQDESV (reference sequence). The V segment lost 5 bases and the J segment 8 bases; nucleotides outside the gene matches: 11. This CDR3 is built from 17 residues. The CDR3 region has the DNA TGTGCCAGCAGCCCGCGTCCGGGACTAGCGGGAGTCTATGAGCAGTTCTTC. Translating gives CASSPRPGLAGVYEQFF.

This clonotype occurred a few times. The CDR3 DNA reads TGCAGCGTTGAAGTGGGGGCCGCCGGGGAGCTGTTTTTT. As protein: CSVEVGAAGELFF. The chain carries TRBV29-1 and TRBJ2-2; possibly TRBD1 for D (6 bases). CDR1 and CDR2 from the germline V gene are SQVTM and ANQGSEA. The CDR3 is made up of 13 amino acids. V shed 1 base and J shed 6 bases, with 9 bases lying between them.

This rearrangement joins TRBV6-1 to TRBJ1-2; D is possibly TRBD1 (5 bases). CDR3 length: 13 amino acids. Trimming stripped 6 bases from V and 8 bases from J, with 16 bases between. CDR1 and CDR2 from the germline V gene are MNHNS and SASEGT. CDR3 in DNA: TGTGCCAGCAGCCGGGACGGTGGATCCGGCTACACCTTC. This encodes CASSRDGGSGYTF.

This clonotype was seen more than once but under ten times. The CDR3 loop reads CASSLLGTTTDTQYF. DNA for the CDR3: TGTGCCAGCAGCTTGCTCGGGACTACCACAGATACGCAGTATTTT. The chain joins TRBV5-8 to TRBJ2-3, with TRBD2 identical over 7 bases. After removal of 1 base from V and 2 bases from J, the junction contained 4 bases not matched to a gene. This CDR3 has 15 residues. Looked up from germline, CDR1 is SGHTS and CDR2 is YDEGEE.

This clonotype turned up a few times. The chain couples TRBV12-3 or TRBV12-4 to TRBJ1-1; no reliable D call. Trimming left V 2 bases short and J 6 bases short, with 16 bases between. The CDR3 runs 15 residues. The CDR3, as DNA: TGTGCCAGCAGTTTACAGGCCGCTGTGAATCCTGAAGCTTTCTTT. It specifies CASSLQAAVNPEAFF.

The J gene is TRBJ2-5, the V gene TRBV6-1, with 7 bases aligning to TRBD1. The CDR3 loop spans 14 amino acids. V was pared by 7 bases and J by 5 bases, with 10 bases of the junction left unmatched. Germline values: CDR1 MNHNS, CDR2 SASEGT. The CDR3 sequence: CASNSGQPRETQYF. The CDR3 DNA reads TGTGCCAGCAACTCGGGACAGCCAAGGGAGACCCAGTACTTC.

This chain links TRBV2 with TRBJ2-1; TRBD1 matches at 7 bases. The ends lost 5 bases at V and 10 bases at J; junction bases unmatched: 8. Germline assignment: CDR1 SNHLY and CDR2 FYNNEI. The CDR3 runs to 13 residues. In DNA form, the CDR3 reads TGTGCCAGCAGTCCTACAGGGGCTGGAGAGCAGTTCTTC. It specifies CASSPTGAGEQFF.

The rearrangement joins TRBV30 to TRBJ1-5, with D unresolved. V was trimmed by 2 bases and J by 4 bases, leaving 12 bases between them. The CDR3 has 14 amino acids. The germline gives CDR1 GTSNPN, CDR2 SVGIG (reference sequence). This chain's CDR3 is CAWSLEQLNQPQHF. DNA for the CDR3: TGTGCCTGGAGTCTAGAACAGTTGAATCAGCCCCAGCATTTT.

This clonotype was seen a single time. The chain joins TRBV5-1 to TRBJ2-1, with a possible D match to TRBD2 (6 bases). The germline CDR1 and CDR2 sequences are SGHRS and YFSETQ. CDR3 size: 15 residues. The V and J ends lost 4 bases and 9 bases respectively, with 20 bases between them. The CDR3 DNA reads as TGCGCCAGCAGCCCTCCGGGTCGGGAGTCCAGTGAGCAGTTCTTC. This gives the protein CASSPPGRESSEQFF. The complete variable domain, with remaining parts taken from reference TRBV5-1 and TRBJ2-1, reads KAGVTQTPRYLIKTRGQQVTLSCSPISGHRSVSWYQQTPGQGLQFLFEYFSETQRNKGNFPGRFSGRQFSNSRSEMNVSTLELGDSALYLCASSPPGRESSEQFFGPGTRLTVL.

This clonotype came up a few times. The chain uses TRBV20-1 and TRBJ1-2, with a possible D match to TRBD1 (5 bases). The CDR3 totals 15 residues. The V gene's germline CDR1 is DFQATT and CDR2 SNEGSKA (reference sequence). V was trimmed by 0 bases and J by 1 base, leaving 12 bases between them. CDR3 DNA sequence: TGCAGTGCTAGAGAGCCGGACACCTATAACTATGGCTACACCTTC. It yields the protein CSAREPDTYNYGYTF.

This clonotype was counted once. V gene TRBV5-1 combines with J gene TRBJ2-1, with 15 bases identical to TRBD2. Germline V gives CDR1 SGHRS, CDR2 YFSETQ. The CDR3 loop spans 17 amino acids. The junction had 3 bases not matched to a gene; V was cut back by 3 bases and J by 2 bases. The CDR3 protein is CASSSRTSGGAYNEQFF. CDR3 sequence (DNA): TGCGCCAGCAGCTCGAGGACTAGCGGGGGGGCCTACAATGAGCAGTTCTTC.

The chain links TRBV5-6 to TRBJ2-3; TRBD1 matches 10 bases. The germline CDR1 and CDR2 sequences are SGHDT and YYEEEE. The CDR3 is 15 residues long. V was pared by 3 bases and J by 3 bases, with 4 bases of the junction left unmatched. The CDR3 reads CASSSDRGVTDTQYF. The CDR3 nucleotides are TGTGCCAGCAGCTCGGACAGGGGGGTTACAGATACGCAGTATTTT.

A note on this clonotype: Since a much larger clone is just one base distant, this may be a read error. This rearrangement joins TRBV20-1 to TRBJ2-3; 12 nucleotides agree with TRBD2. Germline CDR1 is DFQATT and CDR2 is SNEGSKA (reference sequence). The CDR3 runs to 14 residues. J lost 5 bases, V lost 4 bases, and 4 bases had no gene match. The CDR3 loop reads CSAKVLAGGDTQYF. Here the CDR3 DNA reads TGCAGTGCTAAAGTACTAGCGGGAGGAGATACGCAGTATTTT.

V and J are TRBV19 and TRBJ2-1, with D perhaps TRBD2 (5 bases). This CDR3 spans 17 amino acids. Trimming stripped 5 bases from V and 5 bases from J, with 22 bases between. Germline V gene data show CDR1 as LNHDA and CDR2 as SQIVND (reference sequence). In nucleotides, the CDR3 is TGTGCCAGTAGTGCCACCCCAGCGCCCACTAGAAACAATGAGCAGTTCTTC. Translating gives CASSATPAPTRNNEQFF.

The chain couples TRBV19 to TRBJ2-7, with D perhaps TRBD1 (6 bases). The CDR3 consists of 13 residues. Per the germline V gene, CDR1 is LNHDA and CDR2 is SQIVND (reference sequence). The V gene lost 3 bases and the J gene lost 3 bases, with 9 bases spanning the gap. This chain's CDR3 is CASSMAQGYEQYF. The CDR3 DNA reads as TGTGCCAGTAGTATGGCACAGGGCTACGAGCAGTACTTC. Drawing the rest from reference TRBV19 and TRBJ2-7, the complete variable domain is DGGITQSPKYLFRKEGQNVTLSCEQNLNHDAMYWYRQDPGQGLRLIYYSQIVNDFQKGDIAEGYSVSREKKESFPLTVTSAQKNPTAFYLCASSMAQGYEQYFGPGTRLTVT.

In this sample, this clonotype turned up many times. The chain uses TRBV3-1 and TRBJ2-7; D not resolved. The V end lost 2 bases, the J end lost 7 bases, and 9 bases lay between the germline ends. This CDR3 contains 12 residues. Germline lookup yields CDR1 LGHDT and CDR2 YNNKEL (reference sequence). CDR3 region: CASSQSQGEQYF. CDR3 DNA sequence: TGTGCCAGCAGCCAATCCCAAGGGGAGCAGTACTTC.

The chain combines TRBV29-1 with TRBJ2-3, with 13 bases lining up with TRBD2. The CDR3 has 15 amino acids. The V gene's germline CDR1 is SQVTM and CDR2 ANQGSEA. With 5 bases clipped from V and 1 base from J, the junction kept 3 bases outside the gene matches. The CDR3 sequence is CSVLTSGRGTDTQYF. CDR3 coding DNA: TGCAGCGTTTTAACTAGCGGGAGGGGCACAGATACGCAGTATTTT.

In this sample, this clonotype turned up once. V gene TRBV14 combines with J gene TRBJ2-3; TRBD2 matches 8 bases. J lost 6 bases, V lost 1 base, and 9 bases had no gene match. Germline V CDR1 and CDR2: SGHDN, FVKESK. The CDR3 length is 16 residues. The CDR3 nucleotides read TGTGCCAGCAGCCAAGGTTCTAGCGGGCTCCGGGATACGCAGTATTTT. Residues: CASSQGSSGLRDTQYF. The entire variable domain, with the rest obtained from reference TRBV14 and TRBJ2-3, is as follows: EAGVTQFPSHSVIEKGQTVTLRCDPISGHDNLYWYRRVMGKEIKFLLHFVKESKQDESGMPNNRFLAERTGGTYSTLKVQPAELEDSGVYFCASSQGSSGLRDTQYFGPGTRLTVL.

Only a few counts were recorded for this clonotype. The V gene is TRBV18, the J gene TRBJ1-5; D unresolved. Per the germline V gene, CDR1 is KGHSH and CDR2 is LQKENI. V was cut by 1 base and J by 5 bases, with 3 bases left in between. The CDR3 has 12 residues. CDR3 protein: CASSPQDQPQHF. In DNA, the CDR3 is TGTGCCAGCTCACCACAGGATCAGCCCCAGCATTTT. Combining the CDR3 with reference TRBV18 and TRBJ1-5 gives the whole variable domain NAGVMQNPRHLVRRRGQEARLRCSPMKGHSHVYWYRQLPEEGLKFMVYLQKENIIDESGMPKERFSAEFPKEGPSILRIQQVVRGDSAAYFCASSPQDQPQHFGDGTRLSIL.

A few counts support this clonotype. The V and J genes are TRBV5-5 and TRBJ2-7, with D perhaps being TRBD1 or TRBD2 (6 bases each). Germline V CDR1 and CDR2: SGHKS, YYEKEE (reference sequence). The V and J ends lost 6 bases and 0 bases respectively, with 19 bases between them. The CDR3 is 16 residues long. CDR3 residues: CASTRLGGFGSYEQYF. The CDR3 DNA reads as TGTGCCAGCACCCGGTTGGGGGGCTTTGGCTCCTACGAGCAGTACTTC.

A few counts support this clonotype. This chain uses TRBV4-2 with TRBJ2-7, with 9 bases identical to TRBD1. V shed 2 bases and J 7 bases; nucleotides not matched to a gene: 6. The CDR3 runs 14 residues. Germline loops: CDR1 LGHNA, CDR2 YNFKEQ. The DNA for the CDR3 is TGTGCCAGCAGCCAACCGGGACAGGGCTGGGAGCAGTACTTC. This encodes CASSQPGQGWEQYF.